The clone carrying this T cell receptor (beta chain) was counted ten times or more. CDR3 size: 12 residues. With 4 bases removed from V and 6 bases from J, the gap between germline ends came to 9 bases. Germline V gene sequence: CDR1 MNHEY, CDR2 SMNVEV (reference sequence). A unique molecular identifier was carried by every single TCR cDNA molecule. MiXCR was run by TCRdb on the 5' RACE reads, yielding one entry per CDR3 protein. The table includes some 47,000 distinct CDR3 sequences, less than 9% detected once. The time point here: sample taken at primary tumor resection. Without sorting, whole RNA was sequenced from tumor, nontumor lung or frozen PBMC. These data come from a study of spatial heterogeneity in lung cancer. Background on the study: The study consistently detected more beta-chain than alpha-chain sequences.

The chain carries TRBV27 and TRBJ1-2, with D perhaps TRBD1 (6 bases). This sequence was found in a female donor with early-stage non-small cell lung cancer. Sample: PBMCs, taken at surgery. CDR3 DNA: TGTGCCAGCAGTTACACAGGGAATGGCTACACCTTC. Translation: CASSYTGNGYTF.